A selection of T cell receptor beta chains follows, all from one sample in a study of T cell responses to AZD1222 COVID-19 vaccine. TCRdb's copy holds only in-frame clones and misses some; the assay was immunoSEQ multiplex PCR. The data show roughly 120,000 clones, with 90% seen just once and 4% to 5% held by the top ten. Sequencing used peripheral blood, obtained 28 days after the second dose of the MenACWY control vaccine. These receptors all stem from an adult who received the MenACWY meningococcal vaccine as a control. CDR3s include the opening cysteine and the closing phenylalanine or tryptophan. D genes are given only for firm matches. A clone size is listed for some rows: how often the clone was seen (once, few, many), or a class if it is expanded.

>TRBJ1-6|TRBV28|NA|NA
TGTGCCAGCAGCAAGGGCCGCAGCTCCTATAATTCACCCCTCCACTTT
CASSKGRSSYNSPLHF
>TRBJ2-7|TRBV3-1/TRBV3-2|NA|TRBD1
TGTGCCAGCAGCCAAGATGGGACAGGGAGGTCCTACGAGCAGTACTTC
CASSQDGTGRSYEQYF
>TRBJ1-2|TRBV28|once|NA
TGTGCCAGCAGTCGACAACGGGGGAGGGGTGCCCCCTATGGCTACACCTTC
CASSRQRGRGAPYGYTF
>TRBJ1-1|TRBV30|NA|NA
TGTGCCTGGAGTGTCGAGACTGAAGCTTTCTTT
CAWSVETEAFF
>TRBJ1-1|TRBV5-1|once|NA
TGCGCCAGCAGCTCCCATGGTAACACTGAAGCTTTCTTT
CASSSHGNTEAFF
>TRBJ2-1|TRBV5-6|NA|TRBD1
TGTGCCAGCAGCTTGGACAGGGGTAATGAGCAGTTCTTC
CASSLDRGNEQFF
>TRBJ2-7|TRBV13|NA|NA
TGTGCCAGCCGAGGTGGCCCCACGGACGAGCAGTACTTC
CASRGGPTDEQYF
>TRBJ1-3|TRBV25-1|NA|NA
TGTGCCAGCGGGGGAAAGAGCTCTGGAAACACCATATATTTT
CASGGKSSGNTIYF
>TRBJ1-1|TRBV7-8|NA|NA
TGTGCCAGCAGCTTAGGCGGGGCAGTGAACACTGAAGCTTTCTTT
CASSLGGAVNTEAFF
>TRBJ2-5|TRBV7-8|NA|NA
TGTGCCAGCAGCCTAGACAGGCAAGAGACCCAGTACTTC
CASSLDRQETQYF
>TRBJ1-5|TRBV27|NA|NA
TGTGCCAGCAGCTCCAGCTATAGCAATCAGCCCCAGCATTTT
CASSSSYSNQPQHF
>TRBJ2-7|TRBV27|NA|TRBD1
TGTGCCAGCAGTGTTCAGGGGGCTTACAGCTCCTACGAGCAGTACTTC
CASSVQGAYSSYEQYF
>TRBJ1-4|TRBV6-6|NA|NA
TGTGCCAGCAGGGGGGCCGGGACTAAAGGTGGGAAACTGTTTTTT
CASRGAGTKGGKLFF
>TRBJ2-7|TRBV4-1|NA|NA
TGCGCCAGCAGCCAAGACCCCCGGCAAAACTACGAGCAGTACTTC
CASSQDPRQNYEQYF
>TRBJ2-5|TRBV15|NA|TRBD2
TGTGCCACCAGCACAGGGGATCTAGCGGGAGTTGGTGAGACCCAGTACTTC
CATSTGDLAGVGETQYF
>TRBJ1-5|TRBV15|NA|NA
TGTGCCACCAGCAGAGTCCGAGAGAATCAGCCCCAGCATTTT
CATSRVRENQPQHF
>TRBJ1-2|TRBV28|NA|NA
TGTGCCAGCAGTTTCGTATCTGGCTACACCTTC
CASSFVSGYTF
>TRBJ2-3|TRBV4-2|NA|NA
TGTGCCAGCAGCCGAGCAGGCCCAGATACGCAGTATTTT
CASSRAGPDTQYF
>TRBJ2-7|TRBV5-1|NA|TRBD2
TGCGCCAGCAGCCCCCGGGAGGGACACGGCTCCTACGAGCAGTACTTC
CASSPREGHGSYEQYF
>TRBJ1-4|TRBV7-9|once|NA
TGTGCCAGCAGCTTAGAGGGTGGCACTAATGAAAAACTGTTTTTT
CASSLEGGTNEKLFF
>TRBJ1-1|TRBV27|NA|TRBD1
TGTGCCAGCAGTTTAGGGACAGGGTATCCTGAAGCTTTCTTT
CASSLGTGYPEAFF
>TRBJ2-2|TRBV27|NA|NA
TGTGCCAGCAGTTTGTGGGTCACCGGGGAGCTGTTTTTT
CASSLWVTGELFF
>TRBJ2-7|TRBV18|NA|NA
TGTGCCAGCTCACCCGGAAGGGACACCTACGAGCAGTACTTC
CASSPGRDTYEQYF
>TRBJ1-6|TRBV5-6|NA|NA
TGTGCCAGCAGCTTGTACGGCGGGGATTCACCCCTCCACTTT
CASSLYGGDSPLHF
>TRBJ1-1|TRBV27|NA|TRBD1
TGTGCCAGCAGCATCCTGACAGGGCCTTACCCCGCTGAAGCTTTCTTT
CASSILTGPYPAEAFF
>TRBJ2-1|TRBV23-1|NA|NA
TGCGCCAGCAGTCATCTGGAGGCAGGGGGGGACAATGAGCAGTTCTTC
CASSHLEAGGDNEQFF
>TRBJ2-1|TRBV29-1|NA|TRBD2
TGCAGCGTTGAGGACCCGCCAGCGGGAATGGTCTTC
CSVEDPPAGMVF
>TRBJ2-1|TRBV18|NA|NA
TGTGCCAGCTCACCACCTTCCCAGTACAATGAGCAGTTCTTC
CASSPPSQYNEQFF
>TRBJ2-1|TRBV28|NA|NA
TGTGCCAGCAGTTTAATATTCAATGAGCAGTTCTTC
CASSLIFNEQFF